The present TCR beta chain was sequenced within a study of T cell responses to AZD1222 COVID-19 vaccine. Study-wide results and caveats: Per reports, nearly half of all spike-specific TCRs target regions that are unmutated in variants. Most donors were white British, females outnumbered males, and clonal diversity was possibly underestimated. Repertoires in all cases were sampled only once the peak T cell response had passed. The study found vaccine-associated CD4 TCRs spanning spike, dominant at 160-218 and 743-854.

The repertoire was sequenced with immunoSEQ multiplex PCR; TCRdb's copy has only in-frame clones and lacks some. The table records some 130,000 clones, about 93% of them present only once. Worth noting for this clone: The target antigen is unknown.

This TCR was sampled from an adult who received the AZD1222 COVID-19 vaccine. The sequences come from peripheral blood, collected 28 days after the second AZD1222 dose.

The CDR3 sequence: CASSRRGSVYNSPLHF. In nucleotides, the CDR3 is TGTGCCAGCAGCAGACGGGGTTCGGTGTATAATTCACCCCTCCACTTT. The chain joins TRBV28 to TRBJ1-6; unclear D gene. CDR3 length equals 16 residues. Germline V gene lookup returns CDR1 MDHEN and CDR2 SYDVKM. The V end lost 6 bases, the J end lost 4 bases, and 16 bases lay between the germline ends.